This T cell receptor (beta chain) came from a study of cytomegalovirus exposure and HLA in healthy donors. Study results and caveats: Later analysis identified about 17,000 TCR beta sequences associated with HLA alleles, using a false discovery rate threshold of 0.05.

With 7 bases clipped from V and 13 bases from J, the junction kept 12 bases outside the gene matches. CDR1 and CDR2 (germline): MNHEY, SMNVEV (reference sequence). CDR3 size: 14 residues. With 60 Vbeta and 13 Jbeta primers, the PCR was carried out. Data came from immunoSEQ multiplex PCR; TCRdb stores just in-frame clones and leaves some out. The sample has some 150,000 clones, about 75% seen once; the top ten hold about 1.4%. A note on this clone: Its cognate antigen is unknown.

The chain uses TRBV27 and TRBJ1-6; TRBD1 aligns across 8 bases. Material: PBMCs. The origin of this receptor is a woman aged 40 to 49 in good health and CMV-seronegative. CDR3 region: CASIALTGDGPLHF. CDR3 sequence (DNA): TGTGCCAGCATTGCGTTGACAGGGGATGGGCCCCTCCACTTT.